This TCR beta chain was captured by sequencing in a study of blood T cell repertoires in COVID-19. At the level of the study: T cells, B-cell-depleted T cells, or PBMCs provided the cDNA or gDNA that served as material.

Method: immunoSEQ multiplex PCR; TCRdb's copy keeps in-frame clones and lacks some. Of more than 120,000 clones detected, approximately 89% appear once; the ten largest clones hold 1.5% to 2%. This CDR3 region has 18 residues. Losses at the gene ends were 4 bases for V and 0 bases for J; bases not matched to a gene: 8. Germline-derived CDR1 and CDR2 are LGHNA and YSLEER. J is TRBJ2-3 and V is TRBV4-3; TRBD1 aligns across 12 bases. The sample taken for sequencing was peripheral blood. This receptor was identified in a human donor in a cohort sampled during active COVID-19. CDR3 residues: CASSRAGQGAMSTDTQYF. The CDR3 coding sequence is TGCGCCAGCAGCCGAGCGGGACAGGGGGCTATGAGCACAGATACGCAGTATTTT.